This T cell receptor beta chain was captured by sequencing in a study of T cells in Graves' hyperthyroidism and ophthalmopathy. Study results and limitations: Blood shared most expanded thyroid clonotypes above 0.001. Researchers report that a 13 V-J model separated ophthalmopathy from stable hyperthyroidism. The model anticipated ophthalmopathy a median approximately six months pre-onset.

With respect to this clonotype: Its cognate antigen is unknown.

Patients aged 18 to 65 had newly diagnosed hyperthyroidism of under 2 months' duration. RNA transcripts yielded amplified TCR beta CDR3 regions. With the HTBI primer set, the TCR CDR3 went through a first round of RT-PCR. TCRdb reprocessed the multiplex PCR reads with MiXCR, giving one entry per CDR3 protein. The sample lists more than 40,000 distinct CDR3 sequences; roughly 50% were seen once. The sequenced material came from peripheral blood or thyroid tissue (not recorded which). The sequence was collected from a woman aged 45-65 years with Graves' hyperthyroidism.

CDR3 sequence (DNA): TGTGCCATCAGCGGAGGACAGTACTTC. It codes for CAISGGQYF. V usage is TRBV10-3 and J usage is TRBJ2-5; a weak D match, TRBD2 (5 bases). Deletions cut 6 bases from V and 11 bases from J, with 7 bases between. The CDR3 consists of 9 residues. Germline CDR1 is ENHRY and CDR2 is SYGVKD.